The 9 T cell receptor beta chains in this list originate from one sample, sequenced in a study of cytomegalovirus exposure and HLA in healthy donors. Assay used: immunoSEQ multiplex PCR; TCRdb lists only in-frame clones, some missing. This table has more than 250,000 clones, around 87% appearing once. The sequencing sample was made of PBMCs. All receptors derive from a woman aged 30 to 39 in good health and CMV-seropositive.

This clone was seen only once. This chain joins TRBV27 and TRBJ1-5; no firm D call. The CDR3 length is 15 residues. The V and J ends lost 9 bases and 0 bases respectively, with 15 bases between them. CDR1 is MNHEY, CDR2 SMNVEV, per germline (reference sequence). The CDR3 here is CASSGWGDSNQPQHF. For the CDR3, the DNA is TGTGCCAGTAGTGGTTGGGGAGATAGCAATCAGCCCCAGCATTTT.

The sample holds many counts of this clone. The chain links TRBV18 to TRBJ1-2; D might be TRBD1 (5 bases). The CDR3 spans 13 residues. V lost 3 bases to trimming and J lost 4 bases, with 9 bases between them. CDR1 and CDR2 (germline): KGHSH, LQKENI. In DNA, the CDR3 is TGTGCCAGCTCACCGGGACGGGTCTATGGCTACACCTTC. It specifies CASSPGRVYGYTF.

The CDR3 region has the DNA TGCAGCGTTATGGGGGGAAATACGCAGTATTTT. Translation gives CSVMGGNTQYF. This chain links TRBV29-1 with TRBJ2-3; tentative D call: TRBD2 (6 bases). Per germline, CDR1 SQVTM and CDR2 ANQGSEA. The length of the CDR3 is 11 residues. V shed 5 bases and J shed 7 bases, with 10 bases lying between them.

The gene calls are TRBV7-8 and TRBJ2-3; possibly TRBD2 for D (5 bases). The CDR3 is 15 amino acids. V lost 5 bases and J lost 2, with 14 bases in between. CDR1 is SGHVS, CDR2 FQNEAQ, per germline. The CDR3 nucleotides are TGTGCCAGCAGCGAGGGCCAACGGTTCACAGATACGCAGTATTTT. Translated: CASSEGQRFTDTQYF.

The chain couples TRBV5-6 to TRBJ1-5; a possible D gene is TRBD1 (5 bases). This CDR3 region has 12 residues. Germline V gives CDR1 SGHDT, CDR2 YYEEEE. Trimming left V 0 bases short and J 14 bases short, with 12 bases between. The CDR3 bases are TGTGCCAGCAGCTTGGCGTGGGGGGAAGAGCATTTT. Translating gives CASSLAWGEEHF.

The chain links TRBV5-6 to TRBJ2-7; D possibly uses TRBD1 or TRBD2 (5 bases each). V lost 6 bases to trimming and J lost 1 base, with 20 bases between them. CDR1 SGHDT and CDR2 YYEEEE come from the germline V gene. The CDR3 covers 16 residues. The CDR3 bases are TGTGCCAGCACCCTCTGGGGGTTAGCGTTATCCTACGAGCAGTACTTC. It codes for CASTLWGLALSYEQYF.

This chain links TRBV18 with TRBJ1-2, with D tentatively TRBD1 (5 bases). The CDR3 runs to 13 residues. Germline CDR1 reads KGHSH; CDR2 reads LQKENI. V was clipped by 1 base and J by 6 bases, with 9 bases between them. The CDR3 DNA reads TGTGCCAGCTCACCACTTACGGGGGATGGCTACACCTTC. This translates into CASSPLTGDGYTF.

The CDR3 DNA follows: TGTGCCAGCAGTTTATTAGGGGGTTCCTACGAGCAGTACTTC. Amino acids: CASSLLGGSYEQYF. This chain joins TRBV28 and TRBJ2-7; a possible D gene is TRBD1 (6 bases). Trimming shortened V by 1 base and J by 1 base, and 8 bases separated the two germline ends. This CDR3 is built from 14 residues. CDR1 is MDHEN, CDR2 SYDVKM, per germline.

The chain is built from TRBV6-5 and TRBJ1-2; D is undetermined. CDR3 size: 13 residues. Looked up from germline, CDR1 is MNHEY and CDR2 is SVGAGI. Between the trimmed V and J ends, which lost 7 bases and 3 bases, there was a span of 12 bases. Here the CDR3 DNA reads TGTGCCAGCACCTCAGGAAGGGACTATGGCTACACCTTC. Its translation is CASTSGRDYGYTF.